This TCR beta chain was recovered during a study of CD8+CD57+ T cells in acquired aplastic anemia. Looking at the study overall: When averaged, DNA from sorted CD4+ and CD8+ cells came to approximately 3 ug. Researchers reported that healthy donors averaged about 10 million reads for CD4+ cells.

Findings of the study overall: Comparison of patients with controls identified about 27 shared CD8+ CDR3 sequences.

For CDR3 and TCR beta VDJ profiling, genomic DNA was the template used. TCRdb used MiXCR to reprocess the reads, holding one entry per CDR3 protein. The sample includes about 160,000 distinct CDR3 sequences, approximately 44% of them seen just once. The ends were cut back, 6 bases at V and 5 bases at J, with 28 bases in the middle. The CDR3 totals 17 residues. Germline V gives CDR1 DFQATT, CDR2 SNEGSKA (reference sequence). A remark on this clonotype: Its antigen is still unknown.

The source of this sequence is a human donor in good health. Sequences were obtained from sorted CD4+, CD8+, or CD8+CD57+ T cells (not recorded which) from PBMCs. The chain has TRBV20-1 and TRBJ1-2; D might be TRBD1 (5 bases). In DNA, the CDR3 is TGCAGTGCACCCGGTGTCGGGACTGGAAAACGTGGTTATGGCTACACCTTC. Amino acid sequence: CSAPGVGTGKRGYGYTF.